Listed below are T cell receptor beta chains from one sample, sequenced in a study of T cells in localized non-small cell lung cancer. Sequencing was performed with immunoSEQ multiplex PCR; in TCRdb, only in-frame clones are kept and a portion is missing. The data contain around 3,600 clones, roughly 22% of them singletons. This sample comprised lung tumor tissue, obtained before any cancer treatment. The receptors were sampled from a man aged 18 to 50 with stage II lung adenocarcinoma. The CDR3 runs from the conserved cysteine through the conserved F or W. A D gene is named only where the DNA matches it firmly.

CASSIASGTGEQFF,TGTGCCAGTAGTATAGCCTCCGGGACAGGGGAGCAGTTCTTC,TRBD1,TRBJ2-1,TRBV19
CASSAQDTGELFF,TGTGCCAGCAGCGCCCAGGACACCGGGGAGCTGTTTTTT,.,TRBJ2-2,TRBV9